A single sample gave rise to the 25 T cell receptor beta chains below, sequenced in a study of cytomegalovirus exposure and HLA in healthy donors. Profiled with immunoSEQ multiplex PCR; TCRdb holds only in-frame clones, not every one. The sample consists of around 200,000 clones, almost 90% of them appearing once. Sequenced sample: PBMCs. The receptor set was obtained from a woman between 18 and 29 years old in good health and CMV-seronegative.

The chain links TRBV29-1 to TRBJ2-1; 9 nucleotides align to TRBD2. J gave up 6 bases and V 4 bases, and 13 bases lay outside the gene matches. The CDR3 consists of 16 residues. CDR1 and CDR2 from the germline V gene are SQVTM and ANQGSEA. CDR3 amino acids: CSVGGGLAGNLNEQFF. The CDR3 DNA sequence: TGCAGCGTTGGAGGGGGTCTAGCGGGAAACCTCAATGAGCAGTTCTTC.

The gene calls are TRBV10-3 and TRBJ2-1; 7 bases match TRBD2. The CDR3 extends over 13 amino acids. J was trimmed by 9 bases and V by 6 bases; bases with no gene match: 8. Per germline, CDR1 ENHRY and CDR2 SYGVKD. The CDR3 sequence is CAISVSGLSEQFF. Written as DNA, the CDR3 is TGTGCCATCAGCGTTAGCGGGCTCTCTGAGCAGTTCTTC.

CDR3 DNA: TGTGCCAGCAGCCCAAGGGGAAGCAATCAGCCCCAGCATTTT. Protein sequence: CASSPRGSNQPQHF. The V and J genes are TRBV7-2 and TRBJ1-5; the D gene is possibly TRBD1 (5 bases). V was trimmed by 5 bases and J by 1 base, leaving 9 bases between them. The V gene's germline CDR1 is SGHTA and CDR2 FQGNSA. This CDR3 region has 14 residues.

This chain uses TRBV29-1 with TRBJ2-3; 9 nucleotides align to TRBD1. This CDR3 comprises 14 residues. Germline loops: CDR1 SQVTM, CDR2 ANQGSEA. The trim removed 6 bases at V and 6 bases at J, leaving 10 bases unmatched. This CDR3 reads CSVFLQGAEDTQYF. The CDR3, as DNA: TGCAGCGTATTCTTACAGGGGGCAGAGGATACGCAGTATTTT.

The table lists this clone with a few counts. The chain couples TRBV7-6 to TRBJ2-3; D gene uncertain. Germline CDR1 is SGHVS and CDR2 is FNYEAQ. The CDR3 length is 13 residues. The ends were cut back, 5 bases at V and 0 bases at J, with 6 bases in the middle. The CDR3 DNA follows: TGTGCCAGCAGCGTGACTAGCACAGATACGCAGTATTTT. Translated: CASSVTSTDTQYF.

The CDR3 here is CTSSLTLASEQETQYF. Written as DNA, the CDR3 is TGCACCAGCAGCCTTACTCTAGCGTCGGAACAAGAGACCCAGTACTTC. The genes are TRBV1 and TRBJ2-5; TRBD2, the D gene given by the table, was not confirmed from the DNA. TRBV1 corresponds to a pseudogene. The CDR3 runs 16 residues.

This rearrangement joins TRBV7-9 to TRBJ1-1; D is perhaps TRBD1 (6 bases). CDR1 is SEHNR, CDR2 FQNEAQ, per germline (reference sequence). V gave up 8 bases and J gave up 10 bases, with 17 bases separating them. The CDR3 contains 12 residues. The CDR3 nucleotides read TGTGCCAGCCAAACCCAGGGGATAGGAGCTTTCTTT. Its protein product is CASQTQGIGAFF.

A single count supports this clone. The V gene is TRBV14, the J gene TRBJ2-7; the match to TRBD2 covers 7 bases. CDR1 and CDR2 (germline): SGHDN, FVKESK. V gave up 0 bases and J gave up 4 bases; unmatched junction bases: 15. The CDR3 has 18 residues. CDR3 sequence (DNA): TGTGCCAGCAGCCAAGATTATTCCTCCCGGACTAGAACTTACGAGCAGTACTTC. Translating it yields CASSQDYSSRTRTYEQYF.

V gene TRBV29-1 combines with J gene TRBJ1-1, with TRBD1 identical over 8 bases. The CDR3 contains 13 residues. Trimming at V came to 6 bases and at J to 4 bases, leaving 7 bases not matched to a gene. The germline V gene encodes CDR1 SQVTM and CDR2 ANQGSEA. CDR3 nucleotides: TGCAGCGTCCAAGAACAGGGGGGCACTGAAGCTTTCTTT. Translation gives CSVQEQGGTEAFF.

In DNA form, the CDR3 reads TGTGCCAGCAGCTCCGGACTAGCGGTATACGAGCAGTACTTC. It encodes CASSSGLAVYEQYF. The V call is TRBV11-2, the J call TRBJ2-7, with TRBD2 identical over 10 bases. The V gene end was trimmed by 4 bases and the J gene end by 4 bases; junction bases not matched to a gene: 4. Germline values: CDR1 SGHAT, CDR2 FQNNGV. CDR3 length equals 14 residues.

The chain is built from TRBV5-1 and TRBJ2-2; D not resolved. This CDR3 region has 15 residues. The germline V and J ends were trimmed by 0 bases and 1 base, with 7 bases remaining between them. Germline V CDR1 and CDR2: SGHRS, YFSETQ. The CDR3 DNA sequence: TGCGCCAGCAGCTTGGGGGCAGGGAACACCGGGGAGCTGTTTTTT. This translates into CASSLGAGNTGELFF.

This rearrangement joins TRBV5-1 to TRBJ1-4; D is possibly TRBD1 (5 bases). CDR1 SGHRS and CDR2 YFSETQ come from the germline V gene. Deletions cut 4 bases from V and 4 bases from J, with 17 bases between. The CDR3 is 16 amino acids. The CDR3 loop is CASSPPFRDGNEKLFF. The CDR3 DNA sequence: TGCGCCAGCAGCCCTCCATTCAGGGATGGTAATGAAAAACTGTTTTTT.

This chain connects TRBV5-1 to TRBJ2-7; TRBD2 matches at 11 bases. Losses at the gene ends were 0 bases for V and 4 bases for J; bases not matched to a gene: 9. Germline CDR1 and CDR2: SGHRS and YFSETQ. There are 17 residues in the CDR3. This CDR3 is CASSLARASGRSYEQYF. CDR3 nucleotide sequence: TGCGCCAGCAGCTTGGCCCGGGCTAGCGGGAGGAGTTACGAGCAGTACTTC.

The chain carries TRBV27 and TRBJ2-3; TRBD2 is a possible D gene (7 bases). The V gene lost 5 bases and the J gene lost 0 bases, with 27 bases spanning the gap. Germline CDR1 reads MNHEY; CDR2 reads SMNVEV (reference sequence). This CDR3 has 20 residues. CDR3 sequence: CASSPPRPPGGPLSTDTQYF. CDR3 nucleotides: TGTGCCAGCAGTCCCCCTCGTCCCCCGGGGGGCCCCCTTAGCACAGATACGCAGTATTTT.

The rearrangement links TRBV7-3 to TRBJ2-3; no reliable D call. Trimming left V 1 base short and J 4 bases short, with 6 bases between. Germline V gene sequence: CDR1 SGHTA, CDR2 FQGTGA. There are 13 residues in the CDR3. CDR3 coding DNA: TGTGCCAGCAGCTTAAATTCAGCAGATACGCAGTATTTT. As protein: CASSLNSADTQYF.

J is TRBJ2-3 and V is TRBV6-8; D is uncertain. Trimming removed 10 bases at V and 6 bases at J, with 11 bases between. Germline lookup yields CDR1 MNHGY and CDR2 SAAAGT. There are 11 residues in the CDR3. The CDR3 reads CATSSGDTQYF. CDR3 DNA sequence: TGTGCCACCTCGTCCGGGGATACGCAGTATTTT.

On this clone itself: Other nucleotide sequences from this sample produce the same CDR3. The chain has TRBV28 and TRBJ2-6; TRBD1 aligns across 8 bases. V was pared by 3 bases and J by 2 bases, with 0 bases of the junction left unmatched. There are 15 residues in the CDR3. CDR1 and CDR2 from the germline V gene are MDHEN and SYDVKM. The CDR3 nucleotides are TGTGCCAGCAGTTTGACAGGGGCTGGGGCCAACGTCCTGACTTTC. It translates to CASSLTGAGANVLTF.

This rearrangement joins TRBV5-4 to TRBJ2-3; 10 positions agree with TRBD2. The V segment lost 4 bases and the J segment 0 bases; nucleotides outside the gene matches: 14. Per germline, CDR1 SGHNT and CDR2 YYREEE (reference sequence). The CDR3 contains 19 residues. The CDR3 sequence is CASSRFGLAEGASTDTQYF. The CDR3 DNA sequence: TGTGCCAGCAGCCGGTTCGGACTAGCGGAGGGTGCTAGCACAGATACGCAGTATTTT.

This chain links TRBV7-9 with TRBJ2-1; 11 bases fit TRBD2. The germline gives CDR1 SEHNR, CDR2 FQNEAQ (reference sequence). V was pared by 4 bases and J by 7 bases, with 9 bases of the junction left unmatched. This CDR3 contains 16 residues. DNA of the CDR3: TGTGCCAGCAGCTCCTTCACTAGCGGGAGACCGAATGAGCAGTTCTTC. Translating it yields CASSSFTSGRPNEQFF.

The DNA of the CDR3 is TGTGCCAGCAGCTCTATCAGGGGAGGGGACGCCTACGAGCAGTACTTC. Translation gives CASSSIRGGDAYEQYF. V gene TRBV11-2 combines with J gene TRBJ2-7, with a tentative D call TRBD2 (7 bases). Trimming took 4 bases from V and 2 from J, leaving 18 bases between them. CDR3 length: 16 amino acids. The germline CDR1 and CDR2 sequences are SGHAT and FQNNGV.

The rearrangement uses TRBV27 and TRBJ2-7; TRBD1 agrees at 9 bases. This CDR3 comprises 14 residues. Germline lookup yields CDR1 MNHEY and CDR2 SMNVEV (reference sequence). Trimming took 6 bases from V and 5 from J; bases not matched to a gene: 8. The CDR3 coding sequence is TGTGCCAGCAGGACCGGGACAGGGACCCACGAGCAGTACTTC. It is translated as CASRTGTGTHEQYF.

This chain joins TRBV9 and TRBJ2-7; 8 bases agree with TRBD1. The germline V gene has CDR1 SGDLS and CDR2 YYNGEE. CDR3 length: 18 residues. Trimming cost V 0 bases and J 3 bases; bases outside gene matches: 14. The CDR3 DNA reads TGTGCCAGCAGCGTAGGAACTAATACGGGACAGGCCATCTACGAGCAGTACTTC. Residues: CASSVGTNTGQAIYEQYF.

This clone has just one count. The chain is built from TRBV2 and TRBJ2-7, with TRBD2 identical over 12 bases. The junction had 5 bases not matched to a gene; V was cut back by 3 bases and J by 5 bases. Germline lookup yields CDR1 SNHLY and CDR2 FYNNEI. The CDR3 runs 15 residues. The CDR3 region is CASSDLTSGRDEQYF. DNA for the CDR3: TGTGCCAGCAGTGACCTGACTAGCGGGAGAGACGAGCAGTACTTC.

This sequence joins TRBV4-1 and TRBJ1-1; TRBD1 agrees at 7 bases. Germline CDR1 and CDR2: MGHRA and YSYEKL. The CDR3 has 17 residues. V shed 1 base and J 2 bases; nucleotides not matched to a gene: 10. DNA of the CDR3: TGCGCCAGCAGCCAAGGTCGACAGGGTAGGAAAAACACTGAAGCTTTCTTT. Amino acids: CASSQGRQGRKNTEAFF.

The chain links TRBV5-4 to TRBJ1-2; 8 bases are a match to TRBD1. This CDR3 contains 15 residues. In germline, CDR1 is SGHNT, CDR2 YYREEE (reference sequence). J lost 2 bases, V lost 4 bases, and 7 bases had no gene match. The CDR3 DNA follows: TGTGCCAGCAGCGACCACAGGGGGACGAACTATGGCTACACCTTC. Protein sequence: CASSDHRGTNYGYTF. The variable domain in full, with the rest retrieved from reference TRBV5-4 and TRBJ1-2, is ETGVTQSPTHLIKTRGQQVTLRCSSQSGHNTVSWYQQALGQGPQFIFQYYREEENGRGNFPPRFSGLQFPNYSSELNVNALELDDSALYLCASSDHRGTNYGYTFGSGTRLTVV.